Listed below are T cell receptor beta chains from one sample, sequenced in a study of beta chain features in type 1 diabetes. Method: immunoSEQ multiplex PCR; TCRdb's copy keeps in-frame clones and lacks some. The data contain more than 300,000 clones, 6.5% to 10% of them singletons. The sample comprised central memory CD4+ T cells from blood. The receptors were sampled from a woman aged 18 to 35 in good health. Both conserved end residues are trimmed from each CDR3.

13 | TRBJ1-1 | TRBV18 | ASSPPTVLNTEAF
12 | TRBJ2-7 | TRBV28 | ASRTSGRLNEQY
11 | TRBJ2-1 | TRBV2 | ASSDGYGNEQF
12 | TRBJ1-2 | TRBV28 | ASNLRTVDYGYT
14 | TRBJ2-7 | TRBV11-2 | ASSWVADSPGLKQY
13 | TRBJ1-1 | TRBV7-2 | ASSSAGWKNTEAF
13 | TRBJ2-1 | TRBV2 | ASGLAGGSYNEQF
13 | TRBJ1-1 | TRBV5-4 | ASSLAGTGNTEAF
12 | TRBJ2-1 | TRBV2 | ASRSISSYNEQF
10 | TRBJ2-7 | TRBV10-3 | AISVSGYEQY
15 | TRBJ2-6 | TRBV7-2 | ASSLAAGLGGANVLT
15 | TRBJ2-5 | TRBV5-6 | ASSLEWTGPHQETQY
15 | TRBJ1-1 | TRBV7-2 | ASRTSGTAKLNTEAF
15 | TRBJ2-1 | TRBV11-1 | ASSLRKAGGAVDEQF
16 | TRBJ1-2 | TRBV9 | ASSVGGFGGQGETPYT
14 | TRBJ2-3 | TRBV7-2 | ASSPPDRALTDTQY
14 | TRBJ2-3 | TRBV5-1 | ASSSLAGGGADTQY
15 | TRBJ2-2 | TRBV4-1 | ASSHMVRDRGTGELF
13 | TRBJ2-2 | TRBV27 | ASSLTGVNTGELF
13 | TRBJ2-1 | TRBV11-3 | ASSFRYSQANEQF
11 | TRBJ2-3 | TRBV4-2 | ASSQDPTDTQY
11 | TRBJ2-3 | TRBV7-2 | ASSGQAWDTQY